What follows are 32 T cell receptor beta chains derived from one specimen sequenced in a study of shared clonotypes between healthy human individuals. Clones were read by immunoSEQ multiplex PCR, and TCRdb kept only the in-frame ones, dropping some. The data contain some 2,400,000 clones, roughly 95% of them singletons. The sequenced sample consisted of naive CD4+ T cells sorted from blood. Subset noted: CD45RA+ positively selected. These receptors originate from a young man in good health.

V is TRBV6-5 and J is TRBJ1-1; D gene unclear. With 11 bases removed from V and 1 base from J, the gap between germline ends came to 17 bases. This CDR3 is 14 amino acids long. Germline CDR1 reads MNHEY; CDR2 reads SVGAGI. This CDR3 reads CAATRGVSNTEAFF. In DNA form, the CDR3 reads TGTGCCGCTACCCGCGGGGTGTCGAACACTGAAGCTTTCTTT.

The gene calls are TRBV6-5 and TRBJ2-2; 8 bases agree with TRBD2. After removal of 3 bases from V and 6 bases from J, the junction contained 6 bases not matched to a gene. In germline, CDR1 is MNHEY, CDR2 SVGAGI. The CDR3 totals 15 residues. The CDR3 region is CASSYDRGGSGELFF. In DNA form, the CDR3 reads TGTGCCAGCAGTTATGATCGGGGGGGATCCGGGGAGCTGTTTTTT.

This clone was detected once. The rearrangement uses TRBV30 and TRBJ1-1; D gene uncertain. Trimming left V 4 bases short and J 2 bases short, with 14 bases between. Germline lookup yields CDR1 GTSNPN and CDR2 SVGIG (reference sequence). There are 14 residues in the CDR3. The CDR3 region is CAWNVRYRNTEAFF. The CDR3 coding sequence is TGTGCCTGGAATGTAAGGTACCGAAACACTGAAGCTTTCTTT.

The CDR3 DNA follows: TGCGCCAGCAGCTTTTCGCAGAATACCTACGAGCAGTACTTC. It translates to CASSFSQNTYEQYF. The gene calls are TRBV5-1 and TRBJ2-7; D gene ambiguous. Trimming removed 2 bases at V and 2 bases at J, with 11 bases between. CDR1 SGHRS and CDR2 YFSETQ come from the germline V gene. The CDR3 totals 14 residues.

The V call is TRBV29-1, the J call TRBJ2-7; 10 bases are shared with TRBD1. The CDR3 is 12 residues long. The trim removed 7 bases at V and 5 bases at J, leaving 5 bases unmatched. The germline gives CDR1 SQVTM, CDR2 ANQGSEA. The CDR3 DNA sequence: TGCAGCGCCGGGACAGGGGTGAACGAGCAGTACTTC. Protein sequence: CSAGTGVNEQYF.

About this clone itself: Additional DNA sequences in this sample encode the identical CDR3. The V and J genes are TRBV5-8 and TRBJ1-5, with D maybe TRBD1 (5 bases). Trimming stripped 0 bases from V and 2 bases from J, with 9 bases between. The CDR3 has 15 residues. Germline V gene sequence: CDR1 SGHTS, CDR2 YDEGEE. The CDR3 DNA follows: TGTGCCAGCAGCTTGGGGGGCGCGGGCAATCAGCCCCAGCATTTT. Residues: CASSLGGAGNQPQHF.

V gene TRBV5-6 combines with J gene TRBJ2-1, with 7 positions matching TRBD1. CDR3 length equals 15 residues. The V gene's germline CDR1 is SGHDT and CDR2 YYEEEE. V lost 4 bases, J lost 1 base, and 5 bases stayed unmatched. CDR3 region: CASSLLQGSYNEQFF. Here the CDR3 DNA reads TGTGCCAGCAGCCTATTACAGGGGTCCTACAATGAGCAGTTCTTC.

The chain employs TRBV28 and TRBJ1-4; 7 bases are shared with TRBD1. The germline gives CDR1 MDHEN, CDR2 SYDVKM. This CDR3 is built from 15 residues. The J segment lost 4 bases and the V segment lost 3 bases, leaving 5 bases of the junction unmatched. The CDR3 reads CASSFSTGLNEKLFF. The CDR3 bases are TGTGCCAGCAGTTTCTCGACAGGGCTTAATGAAAAACTGTTTTTT.

The rearrangement joins TRBV5-1 to TRBJ2-7; no reliable D call. The CDR3 has 12 amino acids. Germline lookup yields CDR1 SGHRS and CDR2 YFSETQ. The V and J ends lost 6 bases and 2 bases respectively, with 9 bases between them. This CDR3 reads CASKDAAYEQYF. The CDR3 bases are TGCGCCAGCAAGGACGCGGCCTACGAGCAGTACTTC.

The gene calls are TRBV5-1 and TRBJ2-7; D remains ambiguous. V was pared by 2 bases and J by 2 bases, with 11 bases between. Looked up from germline, CDR1 is SGHRS and CDR2 is YFSETQ. The CDR3 is 14 residues long. The CDR3 nucleotides are TGCGCCAGCAGCTTAGCATTCGGAGCCTACGAGCAGTACTTC. This gives the protein CASSLAFGAYEQYF.

The rearrangement joins TRBV9 to TRBJ1-5, with 7 bases lining up with TRBD1. Germline CDR1 SGDLS, CDR2 YYNGEE. V was clipped by 4 bases and J by 2 bases; unmatched bases: 9. This CDR3 comprises 16 residues. This CDR3 is CASSTPRGTGNQPQHF. DNA for the CDR3: TGTGCCAGCAGCACCCCCCGGGGGACAGGCAATCAGCCCCAGCATTTT.

This rearrangement joins TRBV2 to TRBJ2-7; D is uncertain. The CDR3 has 19 amino acids. From germline, CDR1 is SNHLY and CDR2 FYNNEI. The V end was cut by 3 bases, the J end by 3 bases, with 27 bases between. The chain's CDR3 is CASSEIGFLGGEALYEQYF. CDR3 nucleotides: TGTGCCAGCAGTGAGATAGGTTTTTTGGGCGGCGAGGCCCTCTACGAGCAGTACTTC. Full variable domain (missing parts from reference TRBV2 and TRBJ2-7): EPEVTQTPSHQVTQMGQEVILRCVPISNHLYFYWYRQILGQKVEFLVSFYNNEISEKSEIFDDQFSVERPDGSNFTLKIRSTKLEDSAMYFCASSEIGFLGGEALYEQYFGPGTRLTVT.

This chain links TRBV19 with TRBJ2-3; possible D gene TRBD2, 5 bases. Germline CDR1 LNHDA, CDR2 SQIVND (reference sequence). The CDR3 length is 15 residues. Between the trimmed V and J ends, which lost 5 bases and 0 bases, there was a span of 12 bases. The CDR3 bases are TGTGCCAGTAGTTTGGGAGATTGGAGCACAGATACGCAGTATTTT. This translates into CASSLGDWSTDTQYF.

In DNA form, the CDR3 reads TGTGCCAGCAGCTTCGACAGGGGGCGAAACACTGAAGCTTTCTTT. This gives the protein CASSFDRGRNTEAFF. The chain has TRBV7-8 and TRBJ1-1; TRBD1 matches 10 bases. Germline loops: CDR1 SGHVS, CDR2 FQNEAQ. Trimming removed 3 bases from V and 2 bases from J; junction bases left unmatched: 3. CDR3 length equals 15 residues.

Concerning this clone: The sample has other DNA sequences that encode this CDR3 too. The gene calls are TRBV5-1 and TRBJ1-3; 8 nucleotides line up with TRBD1. V trimming: 5 bases; J trimming: 0 bases; junction bases outside the gene matches: 1. The CDR3 sequence is 14 residues long. The germline CDR1 and CDR2 sequences are SGHRS and YFSETQ. The CDR3 DNA reads TGCGCCAGCAGTACAGGGGGCTCTGGAAACACCATATATTTT. Its translation is CASSTGGSGNTIYF. The variable domain in full, completed from reference TRBV5-1 and TRBJ1-3, reads KAGVTQTPRYLIKTRGQQVTLSCSPISGHRSVSWYQQTPGQGLQFLFEYFSETQRNKGNFPGRFSGRQFSNSRSEMNVSTLELGDSALYLCASSTGGSGNTIYFGEGSWLTVV.

The chain recombines TRBV2 with TRBJ2-2; TRBD2 aligns across 11 bases. V lost 5 bases and J lost 6; bases outside the gene matches: 8. This CDR3 has 16 amino acids. The V gene's germline CDR1 is SNHLY and CDR2 FYNNEI. CDR3 protein: CASSPVSGGAAGELFF. CDR3 nucleotides: TGTGCCAGCAGTCCTGTTAGCGGGGGGGCCGCCGGGGAGCTGTTTTTT.

CDR3 in DNA: TGTGCCAGCAGCTTAGATGGTAATTCACCCCTCCACTTT. Translating it yields CASSLDGNSPLHF. The V and J genes are TRBV7-2 and TRBJ1-6; D call uncertain. V was trimmed by 1 base and J by 6 bases, leaving 4 bases between them. Germline assignment: CDR1 SGHTA and CDR2 FQGNSA. This CDR3 is 13 amino acids long.

This sequence joins TRBV7-9 and TRBJ1-1; D is ambiguous. Trimming removed 5 bases at V and 0 bases at J, with 7 bases between. The CDR3 length is 13 residues. Germline CDR1 reads SEHNR; CDR2 reads FQNEAQ (reference sequence). CDR3 loop: CASSNKMNTEAFF. DNA of the CDR3: TGTGCCAGCAGCAACAAGATGAACACTGAAGCTTTCTTT.

The chain is built from TRBV6-5 and TRBJ2-1; tentatively, D is TRBD1 (6 bases). The CDR3 runs 15 residues. The V and J ends lost 0 bases and 6 bases respectively, with 12 bases between them. CDR1 is MNHEY and CDR2 is SVGAGI in the germline V gene. The CDR3 DNA reads as TGTGCCAGCAGTTACTCGTCAGGGGCCGTCAATGAGCAGTTCTTC. Amino acids: CASSYSSGAVNEQFF.

The CDR3 region is CAISATTGFYEQYF. CDR3 sequence (DNA): TGTGCCATCAGTGCTACGACAGGTTTTTACGAGCAGTACTTC. V and J are TRBV10-3 and TRBJ2-7; tentative D call: TRBD1 (6 bases). The CDR3 spans 14 residues. V was shortened by 4 bases and J by 4 bases, with 14 bases between the two germline ends. Germline V CDR1 and CDR2: ENHRY, SYGVKD.

This chain links TRBV9 with TRBJ2-2; 8 positions match TRBD2. With 4 bases clipped from V and 0 bases from J, the junction kept 8 bases outside the gene matches. The CDR3 has 17 amino acids. Germline lookup yields CDR1 SGDLS and CDR2 YYNGEE. CDR3 bases: TGTGCCAGCAGCACCCGCAGCGGGAGAGCGAACACCGGGGAGCTGTTTTTT. This gives the protein CASSTRSGRANTGELFF.

The chain links TRBV6-5 to TRBJ2-1, with D hard to call. Trimming stripped 2 bases from V and 8 bases from J, with 13 bases between. There are 14 residues in the CDR3. Germline CDR1 is MNHEY and CDR2 is SVGAGI. CDR3 loop: CASSYGDSGHEQFF. CDR3 coding DNA: TGTGCCAGCAGTTACGGAGACTCGGGCCATGAGCAGTTCTTC.

Regarding this clone: The same CDR3 is also encoded by other DNA sequences in this sample. J is TRBJ2-3 and V is TRBV5-1, with D possibly matching TRBD1 (6 bases). Germline-derived CDR1 and CDR2 are SGHRS and YFSETQ. V was pared by 0 bases and J by 0 bases, with 8 bases between. This CDR3 contains 15 residues. CDR3 loop: CASSLGGGSTDTQYF. CDR3 DNA: TGCGCCAGCAGCTTGGGAGGGGGAAGCACAGATACGCAGTATTTT.

CDR3 DNA sequence: TGCGCCAGCAGCCCCGCCGGGGGCCCCTACAATGAGCAGTTCTTC. Protein: CASSPAGGPYNEQFF. The gene calls are TRBV4-1 and TRBJ2-1; D may correspond to TRBD1 or TRBD2 (6 bases each). This CDR3 is built from 15 residues. CDR1 and CDR2 (germline): MGHRA, YSYEKL. The ends were cut back, 4 bases at V and 2 bases at J, with 12 bases in the middle.

The V gene is TRBV7-9, the J gene TRBJ2-2; D unresolved. The CDR3 has 14 residues. Deletions cut 0 bases from V and 6 bases from J, with 8 bases between. Germline V gives CDR1 SEHNR, CDR2 FQNEAQ (reference sequence). The DNA for the CDR3 is TGTGCCAGCAGCTTAGCGCTAAATCCCGGGGAGCTGTTTTTT. Its translation: CASSLALNPGELFF.

This rearrangement joins TRBV18 to TRBJ1-2; D is perhaps TRBD1 (5 bases). Germline CDR1 KGHSH, CDR2 LQKENI. The CDR3 loop spans 15 amino acids. V lost 1 base and J lost 4, with 13 bases in between. The CDR3 protein is CASSPQWNGGYGYTF. The CDR3 DNA sequence: TGTGCCAGCTCACCACAGTGGAATGGGGGCTATGGCTACACCTTC.

This chain connects TRBV5-4 to TRBJ2-2; D remains unclear. Germline CDR1 SGHNT, CDR2 YYREEE (reference sequence). V lost 2 bases and J 3 bases, leaving 5 bases between the germline ends. The CDR3 spans 13 residues. CDR3 DNA: TGTGCCAGCAGCTTTGTGGACACCGGGGAGCTGTTTTTT. This codes for CASSFVDTGELFF.

V usage is TRBV25-1 and J usage is TRBJ2-7; TRBD1 matches at 8 bases. CDR3 length: 17 amino acids. Unmatched junction bases numbered 17, after V lost 6 bases and J lost 4 bases. Per germline, CDR1 MGHDK and CDR2 SYGVNS. DNA of the CDR3: TGTGCCAGCAGCCCATCCCCAGGGGGCTTACGGGCTTACGAGCAGTACTTC. Residues: CASSPSPGGLRAYEQYF.

This clone came up a few times. The chain links TRBV30 to TRBJ1-1, with 7 nucleotides matching TRBD1. The CDR3 is 14 residues long. Per the germline V gene, CDR1 is GTSNPN and CDR2 is SVGIG (reference sequence). Unmatched junction bases numbered 7, after V lost 5 bases and J lost 1 base. The DNA for the CDR3 is TGTGCCTGGCAGACAGGGAGTGGGAACACTGAAGCTTTCTTT. It codes for CAWQTGSGNTEAFF.

V gene TRBV5-1 combines with J gene TRBJ2-7; tentatively, D is TRBD1 (5 bases). This CDR3 comprises 14 residues. Germline CDR1 and CDR2: SGHRS and YFSETQ. With 5 bases removed from V and 4 bases from J, the gap between germline ends came to 16 bases. Here the CDR3 DNA reads TGCGCCAGCAGGAGCGACAGTGACCCATACGAGCAGTACTTC. Translation gives CASRSDSDPYEQYF.

The chain employs TRBV7-2 and TRBJ2-7; 8 nucleotides agree with TRBD1. The V gene end was trimmed by 5 bases and the J gene end by 3 bases; junction bases not matched to a gene: 9. This CDR3 is built from 15 residues. Germline V lookup: CDR1 SGHTA, CDR2 FQGNSA. This CDR3 reads CASSLRRTGSYEQYF. DNA for the CDR3: TGTGCCAGCAGCCTACGAAGGACAGGGAGCTACGAGCAGTACTTC.

The rearrangement uses TRBV10-3 and TRBJ2-1; TRBD2 agrees at 8 bases. Germline lookup yields CDR1 ENHRY and CDR2 SYGVKD. V lost 3 bases, J lost 5 bases, and 9 bases stayed unmatched. The CDR3 has 16 residues. The CDR3 loop is CAISDSAGTSDNEQFF. The DNA for the CDR3 is TGTGCCATCAGTGATTCCGCCGGGACTAGTGACAATGAGCAGTTCTTC.